This is a list of T cell receptor beta chains from one sample in a study of CD8 T cells in ankylosing spondylitis. From the 5' RACE reads, TCRdb called clonotypes with MiXCR, one entry per CDR3 protein. The sample has under 250,000 distinct CDR3 sequences; under 12% are singletons. Sample: blood, either unsorted or a sorted T cell fraction (not recorded which). Receptors originate from a male donor with ankylosing spondylitis or in good health (not recorded which). Each CDR3 is given with its conserved first and last residue. The D gene is left open where the match is weak. Clone size appears in some rows only: once, few, many, or a class for an expanded clone.

clone_size: many; j_call: TRBJ2-7; d_call: NA; v_call: TRBV4-2; cdr3_nt: TGTGCCAGCAGCCAAGAATGGCGGGGCGCCTACGAGCAGTACTTC; cdr3_aa: CASSQEWRGAYEQYF
clone_size: many; j_call: TRBJ2-1; d_call: NA; v_call: TRBV4-1; cdr3_nt: TGCGCCAGCAGCCAAGAAGGCGGCAATGAGCAGTTCTTC; cdr3_aa: CASSQEGGNEQFF
clone_size: many; j_call: TRBJ1-2; d_call: NA; v_call: TRBV21-1; cdr3_nt: TGTGCCAGGACCGACCTGGACAGTCATTCTAACTATGGCTACACCTTC; cdr3_aa: CARTDLDSHSNYGYTF
clone_size: many; j_call: TRBJ1-6; d_call: NA; v_call: TRBV7-2; cdr3_nt: TGTGCCAGCAGCTTAGACCGACGCGATAATTCACCCCTCCACTTT; cdr3_aa: CASSLDRRDNSPLHF
clone_size: many; j_call: TRBJ2-3; d_call: TRBD2; v_call: TRBV20-1; cdr3_nt: TGCAGTGCTACCTACTCCCCGCTAGCGGGAGGGATTATGCATACGCAGTATTTT; cdr3_aa: CSATYSPLAGGIMHTQYF
clone_size: many; j_call: TRBJ2-1; d_call: NA; v_call: TRBV20-1; cdr3_nt: TGCAGTGCCTTTCACGCGGCCCACAATGAGCAGTTCTTC; cdr3_aa: CSAFHAAHNEQFF
clone_size: few; j_call: TRBJ1-1; d_call: NA; v_call: TRBV7-9; cdr3_nt: TGTGCCAGCAGCTTAGGCCCTATCGGGGCTTTCTTT; cdr3_aa: CASSLGPIGAFF
clone_size: few; j_call: TRBJ1-1; d_call: NA; v_call: TRBV29-1; cdr3_nt: TGCAGCGTGGGGCTGACAGTCCTCGGCTCAATACACTCAATGAACACTGAAGCTTTCTTT; cdr3_aa: CSVGLTVLGSIHSMNTEAFF
clone_size: many; j_call: TRBJ2-3; d_call: NA; v_call: TRBV6-1; cdr3_nt: TGTGCCAGCTGGGCAGGGGGAGGTACAGATACGCAGTATTTT; cdr3_aa: CASWAGGGTDTQYF
clone_size: few; j_call: TRBJ2-7; d_call: NA; v_call: TRBV3-1; cdr3_nt: TGTGCCAGCAGCCAGAGCCAATCCAGGGCGAGCGAGCAGTACTTC; cdr3_aa: CASSQSQSRASEQYF
clone_size: NA; j_call: TRBJ2-7; d_call: NA; v_call: TRBV10-3; cdr3_nt: TGTGCCATCAGCCCTCAGGGAAGTGACTACGAGCAGTACTTC; cdr3_aa: CAISPQGSDYEQYF
clone_size: many; j_call: TRBJ2-1; d_call: TRBD2; v_call: TRBV5-5; cdr3_nt: TGTGCCAGCAGCTTGGCGGCGAGCGGGAGGGCCGATGAGCAGTTCTTC; cdr3_aa: CASSLAASGRADEQFF
clone_size: many; j_call: TRBJ2-1; d_call: NA; v_call: TRBV5-1; cdr3_nt: TGCGCCAGCAGCCTGTGGTCTAGCGCAAATGAGCAGTTCTTC; cdr3_aa: CASSLWSSANEQFF
clone_size: many; j_call: TRBJ1-1; d_call: NA; v_call: TRBV6-1; cdr3_nt: TGTGCCAGCAGCACAACTAGGTGGACTGAAGCTTTCTTT; cdr3_aa: CASSTTRWTEAFF
clone_size: many; j_call: TRBJ1-1; d_call: NA; v_call: TRBV29-1; cdr3_nt: TGCAGCGTTGTCTTGAACACTGAAGCTTTCTTT; cdr3_aa: CSVVLNTEAFF
clone_size: many; j_call: TRBJ1-4; d_call: NA; v_call: TRBV7-2; cdr3_nt: TGTGCCAGCAGCTTAGTGGTGGCTACTAATGAAAAACTGTTTTTT; cdr3_aa: CASSLVVATNEKLFF
clone_size: many; j_call: TRBJ2-1; d_call: NA; v_call: TRBV18; cdr3_nt: TGTGCCAGCTCACCAAACAGCGCCGGGGAGCAGTTCTTC; cdr3_aa: CASSPNSAGEQFF
clone_size: NA; j_call: TRBJ1-2; d_call: NA; v_call: TRBV10-3; cdr3_nt: TGTGTCATCAGTGACACTGGGGGCTATGGCTACACCTTC; cdr3_aa: CVISDTGGYGYTF
clone_size: many; j_call: TRBJ1-1; d_call: NA; v_call: TRBV13; cdr3_nt: TGTGCCAGCACCGTCGGCGAGGGAGATACTGAAGCTTTCTTT; cdr3_aa: CASTVGEGDTEAFF
clone_size: many; j_call: TRBJ2-7; d_call: NA; v_call: TRBV2; cdr3_nt: TGTGCCATGCAGGGGCTCCTACGCGACGAGCAGTACTTC; cdr3_aa: CAMQGLLRDEQYF
clone_size: NA; j_call: TRBJ2-1; d_call: NA; v_call: TRBV6-5; cdr3_nt: TGTGCCAGCAGTTACGGGCCAGGCGGGCCCTACAATGAGCAGTTCTTC; cdr3_aa: CASSYGPGGPYNEQFF
clone_size: NA; j_call: TRBJ2-6; d_call: NA; v_call: TRBV5-1; cdr3_nt: TGCGCCAGCAGCTTGTCGTCCAACGTCCTGACTTTC; cdr3_aa: CASSLSSNVLTF
clone_size: many; j_call: TRBJ2-1; d_call: NA; v_call: TRBV5-1; cdr3_nt: TGCGCCAGCAGCTTGGAAGGCATGCCCGAGCAGTTCTTC; cdr3_aa: CASSLEGMPEQFF
clone_size: many; j_call: TRBJ2-2; d_call: NA; v_call: TRBV12-3/TRBV12-4; cdr3_nt: TGTGCCAGCAGTCCGAGGACTGGAAGGGGGGGCGCCGGGGAGCTGTTTTTT; cdr3_aa: CASSPRTGRGGAGELFF
clone_size: NA; j_call: TRBJ2-5; d_call: NA; v_call: TRBV20-1; cdr3_nt: TGCAGTGCTAGGGACAGCAGGTACCAAGAGACCCAGTACTTC; cdr3_aa: CSARDSRYQETQYF
clone_size: many; j_call: TRBJ1-1; d_call: NA; v_call: TRBV27; cdr3_nt: TGTGCCAGCACCCGGGGGGGGATGAACACTGAAGCTTTCTTT; cdr3_aa: CASTRGGMNTEAFF
clone_size: many; j_call: TRBJ2-2; d_call: TRBD2; v_call: TRBV20-1; cdr3_nt: TGCAGTGCCTATAGTCGACTAGCGGGAGCGATCGCCGGGGAGCTGTTTTTT; cdr3_aa: CSAYSRLAGAIAGELFF
clone_size: many; j_call: TRBJ2-7; d_call: NA; v_call: TRBV14; cdr3_nt: TGTGCCAGCAGCCAAGATATCGCCCGGAGGGGCGAGCAGTACTTC; cdr3_aa: CASSQDIARRGEQYF
clone_size: many; j_call: TRBJ1-2; d_call: NA; v_call: TRBV30; cdr3_nt: TGTGCCTTGAAACTGCAGGGATACCCGAGCTACTATGGCTACACCTTC; cdr3_aa: CALKLQGYPSYYGYTF
clone_size: many; j_call: TRBJ2-3; d_call: NA; v_call: TRBV25-1; cdr3_nt: TGTGCCAGCAGCCGAACGCGAGGTGCCCTAACAGATACGCAGTATTTT; cdr3_aa: CASSRTRGALTDTQYF
clone_size: many; j_call: TRBJ2-6; d_call: TRBD1; v_call: TRBV10-3; cdr3_nt: TGTGCCATCAGTGGGGGACAGGGGGCTTCAGGGGCCAACGTCCTGACTTTC; cdr3_aa: CAISGGQGASGANVLTF
clone_size: many; j_call: TRBJ2-2; d_call: NA; v_call: TRBV12-3/TRBV12-4; cdr3_nt: TGTGCCAGCAGTTTTGATGAGAGGGGGAATCCCGGTCTCGCGAACACCGGGGAGCTGTTTTTT; cdr3_aa: CASSFDERGNPGLANTGELFF
clone_size: NA; j_call: TRBJ2-3; d_call: NA; v_call: TRBV3-1; cdr3_nt: TGTGCCAGCAGCCAACAGACGGGACTCCCCGCAACAGATACGCAGTATTTT; cdr3_aa: CASSQQTGLPATDTQYF
clone_size: many; j_call: TRBJ2-7; d_call: TRBD1; v_call: TRBV29-1; cdr3_nt: TGCAGCGCGGTGGGACAGGGGGCCTACGAGCAGTACTTC; cdr3_aa: CSAVGQGAYEQYF
clone_size: NA; j_call: TRBJ2-7; d_call: TRBD2; v_call: TRBV10-1; cdr3_nt: TGCGCCAGCAGCGACCCAAGACTAGCGGGCTCCTACGAGCAGTACTTC; cdr3_aa: CASSDPRLAGSYEQYF
clone_size: many; j_call: TRBJ1-6; d_call: NA; v_call: TRBV5-1; cdr3_nt: TGCGCCAGCAGCGGGCGGCTGGAGAACAATTCACCCCTCCACTTT; cdr3_aa: CASSGRLENNSPLHF
clone_size: NA; j_call: TRBJ2-1; d_call: NA; v_call: TRBV18; cdr3_nt: TGTGCCAGCTCCTCCAGATTGGAGCAGTTCTTC; cdr3_aa: CASSSRLEQFF
clone_size: many; j_call: TRBJ2-5; d_call: NA; v_call: TRBV20-1; cdr3_nt: TGCAGTGCTAGCCGGGCGCAAGAGACCCAGTACTTC; cdr3_aa: CSASRAQETQYF
clone_size: many; j_call: TRBJ2-7; d_call: TRBD2; v_call: TRBV7-9; cdr3_nt: TGTGCCAGCAGCTACCCGACTAGCGGGAGTCGGTACGAGCAGTACTTC; cdr3_aa: CASSYPTSGSRYEQYF
clone_size: many; j_call: TRBJ2-7; d_call: TRBD2; v_call: TRBV5-1; cdr3_nt: TGCGCCAGCAGCCGGACTAGCGGGGGGGAGCAGTACTTC; cdr3_aa: CASSRTSGGEQYF
clone_size: few; j_call: TRBJ2-2; d_call: NA; v_call: TRBV6-1; cdr3_nt: TGTGCCAGCAGTGAGGGGGTACGCACCGGGGAGCTGTTTTTT; cdr3_aa: CASSEGVRTGELFF